This entry lists 12 T cell receptor beta chains sequenced from one sample in a study of shared T cell receptors in the human thymus. The table came from immunoSEQ multiplex PCR; TCRdb's copy has only in-frame clones and leaves some out. This sample carries 650,000 to 950,000 clones, approximately 83% of them seen once, and the ten largest clones take roughly 0.01%. The sample was also reused in another study, on human thymus T cells.

The sample comprised thymocytes. These TCRs come from a girl under two years old with a congenital heart defect.

The J gene is TRBJ2-5, the V gene TRBV25-1; 8 bases align to TRBD1. Trimming cost V 0 bases and J 1 base; bases outside gene matches: 4. In germline, CDR1 is MGHDK, CDR2 SYGVNS. The CDR3 has 16 residues. The CDR3 region is CASSEYPTGVQETQYF. In nucleotides, the CDR3 is TGTGCCAGCAGTGAATACCCGACAGGGGTCCAAGAGACCCAGTACTTC.

The chain is built from TRBV6-5 and TRBJ2-1; the match to TRBD2 covers 7 bases. CDR3 size: 16 residues. V lost 4 bases, J lost 4 bases, and 10 bases stayed unmatched. The germline V gene has CDR1 MNHEY and CDR2 SVGAGI. CDR3 nucleotide sequence: TGTGCCAGCAGTTCCCCTCCCCGCGGGGGATACAATGAGCAGTTCTTC. Protein sequence: CASSSPPRGGYNEQFF.

The chain employs TRBV15 and TRBJ1-1; D is possibly TRBD1 (6 bases). The CDR3 runs 16 residues. Germline V lookup: CDR1 LNHNV, CDR2 YYDKDF (reference sequence). V was shortened by 0 bases and J by 1 base, with 12 bases between the two germline ends. This CDR3 is CATSREERQENTEAFF. CDR3 sequence (DNA): TGTGCCACCAGCAGAGAGGAACGACAGGAGAACACTGAAGCTTTCTTT.

The chain links TRBV5-6 to TRBJ1-2; 10 bases align to TRBD1. In germline, CDR1 is SGHDT, CDR2 YYEEEE. The CDR3 sequence is 17 residues long. J was trimmed by 1 base and V by 0 bases; bases with no gene match: 6. In nucleotides, the CDR3 is TGTGCCAGCAGCTTGGCCGGGACAGGGGTGGTTAACTATGGCTACACCTTC. Translation gives CASSLAGTGVVNYGYTF.

V is TRBV15 and J is TRBJ1-6; D call uncertain. This CDR3 contains 14 residues. The V end was cut by 2 bases, the J end by 9 bases, with 11 bases between. Germline CDR1 and CDR2: LNHNV and YYDKDF (reference sequence). The CDR3 sequence: CATSRTAPSSPLHF. In DNA, the CDR3 is TGTGCCACCAGCAGAACAGCTCCCAGTTCACCCCTCCACTTT.

This chain joins TRBV4-1 and TRBJ2-4; TRBD1 aligns across 9 bases. This CDR3 is built from 19 residues. CDR1 and CDR2 (germline): MGHRA, YSYEKL. Unmatched junction bases numbered 14, after V lost 3 bases and J lost 2 bases. The CDR3 region is CASSHTPGTGFVTKNIQYF. The CDR3 DNA is TGCGCCAGCAGCCACACTCCCGGGACAGGGTTTGTAACCAAAAACATTCAGTACTTC.

The V gene is TRBV28, the J gene TRBJ2-7; 7 nucleotides align to TRBD1. The CDR3 is 16 residues long. V lost 7 bases, J lost 3 bases, and 15 bases stayed unmatched. Per germline, CDR1 MDHEN and CDR2 SYDVKM. The CDR3 DNA reads TGTGCCAGCACCCCCCCACCACGGACAGGAAGCTACGAGCAGTACTTC. It is translated as CASTPPPRTGSYEQYF.

This rearrangement joins TRBV5-4 to TRBJ1-2; 8 positions agree with TRBD1. Germline-derived CDR1 and CDR2 are SGHNT and YYREEE (reference sequence). After removal of 4 bases from V and 3 bases from J, the junction contained 17 bases not matched to a gene. The CDR3 extends over 18 amino acids. CDR3 DNA: TGTGCCAGCAGCCCTCAACCGGACAGGGAACCTCCCTACTATGGCTACACCTTC. It encodes CASSPQPDREPPYYGYTF.

This chain joins TRBV7-2 and TRBJ1-2, with D maybe TRBD1 (5 bases). The CDR3 covers 13 residues. Trimming removed 5 bases at V and 1 base at J, with 8 bases between. CDR1 is SGHTA, CDR2 FQGNSA, per germline. In DNA, the CDR3 is TGTGCCAGCAGCCGCAGGGTTAACTATGGCTACACCTTC. It is translated as CASSRRVNYGYTF. The entire variable domain, with the rest obtained from reference TRBV7-2 and TRBJ1-2, is as follows: GAGVSQSPSNKVTEKGKDVELRCDPISGHTALYWYRQSLGQGLEFLIYFQGNSAPDKSGLPSDRFSAERTGGSVSTLTIQRTQQEDSAVYLCASSRRVNYGYTFGSGTRLTVV.

The V gene is TRBV4-1, the J gene TRBJ1-1, with TRBD1 matching over 9 bases. This CDR3 contains 16 residues. CDR1 and CDR2 (germline): MGHRA, YSYEKL. Losses at the gene ends were 0 bases for V and 4 bases for J; bases not matched to a gene: 6. Here the CDR3 DNA reads TGCGCCAGCAGCCAAGAGCGGGACAGGGTGACCACTGAAGCTTTCTTT. This sequence encodes CASSQERDRVTTEAFF.

CDR3 sequence reads: CASSRANDSNQPQHF. CDR3 nucleotide sequence: TGTGCCAGCAGCAGAGCAAACGATAGCAATCAGCCCCAGCATTTT. The chain recombines TRBV5-4 with TRBJ1-5; D not resolved. The CDR3 runs 15 residues. Germline CDR1 is SGHNT and CDR2 is YYREEE (reference sequence). V was trimmed by 4 bases and J by 0 bases, leaving 11 bases between them. The full variable domain, with the rest looked up from reference TRBV5-4 and TRBJ1-5, is ETGVTQSPTHLIKTRGQQVTLRCSSQSGHNTVSWYQQALGQGPQFIFQYYREEENGRGNFPPRFSGLQFPNYSSELNVNALELDDSALYLCASSRANDSNQPQHFGDGTRLSIL.

The sample holds a few counts of this clone. The chain recombines TRBV6-6 with TRBJ1-1; D is perhaps TRBD1 (5 bases). This CDR3 has 13 amino acids. The ends were cut back, 7 bases at V and 4 bases at J, with 13 bases in the middle. From germline, CDR1 is MNHNY and CDR2 SVGAGI (reference sequence). The CDR3 here is CASTLGQGTEAFF. The CDR3 DNA sequence: TGTGCCAGCACCCTGGGCCAGGGCACTGAAGCTTTCTTT.